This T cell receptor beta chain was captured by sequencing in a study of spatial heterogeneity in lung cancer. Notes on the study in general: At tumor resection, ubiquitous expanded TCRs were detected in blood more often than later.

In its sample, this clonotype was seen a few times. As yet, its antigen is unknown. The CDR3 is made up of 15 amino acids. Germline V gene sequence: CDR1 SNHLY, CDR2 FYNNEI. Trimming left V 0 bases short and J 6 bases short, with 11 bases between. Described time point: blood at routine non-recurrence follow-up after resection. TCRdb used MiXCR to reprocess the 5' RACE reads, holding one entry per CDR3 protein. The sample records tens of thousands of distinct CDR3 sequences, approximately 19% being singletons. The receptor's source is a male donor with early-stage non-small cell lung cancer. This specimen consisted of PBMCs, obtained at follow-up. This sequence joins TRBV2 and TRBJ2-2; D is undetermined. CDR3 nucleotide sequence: TGTGCCAGCAGTGAAGCGCCGTTTCAGGCCGGGGAGCTGTTTTTT. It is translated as CASSEAPFQAGELFF.